Here is one TCR beta chain with its context. CDR1 DFQATT and CDR2 SNEGSKA come from the germline V gene (reference sequence). V lost 3 bases and J 4 bases, leaving 10 bases between the germline ends. The CDR3 loop spans 13 amino acids. This sample was taken from a study of T-cell memory formation after mild COVID-19. One entry per CDR3 protein, called by TCRdb with MiXCR from the 5' RACE reads. The sample carries tens of thousands of distinct CDR3 sequences, approximately 9% recorded once. The sample comprised PBMCs or a T cell subset sorted from them (not recorded which). The chain uses TRBV20-1 and TRBJ1-5; unclear D gene. The sequence was collected from an adult woman who had mild COVID-19 (a few samples of this study predate the infection). Cell type and time point are not known. CDR3 region: CSARGSWNQPQHF. The CDR3 coding sequence is TGCAGTGCTAGGGGGTCTTGGAATCAGCCCCAGCATTTT.